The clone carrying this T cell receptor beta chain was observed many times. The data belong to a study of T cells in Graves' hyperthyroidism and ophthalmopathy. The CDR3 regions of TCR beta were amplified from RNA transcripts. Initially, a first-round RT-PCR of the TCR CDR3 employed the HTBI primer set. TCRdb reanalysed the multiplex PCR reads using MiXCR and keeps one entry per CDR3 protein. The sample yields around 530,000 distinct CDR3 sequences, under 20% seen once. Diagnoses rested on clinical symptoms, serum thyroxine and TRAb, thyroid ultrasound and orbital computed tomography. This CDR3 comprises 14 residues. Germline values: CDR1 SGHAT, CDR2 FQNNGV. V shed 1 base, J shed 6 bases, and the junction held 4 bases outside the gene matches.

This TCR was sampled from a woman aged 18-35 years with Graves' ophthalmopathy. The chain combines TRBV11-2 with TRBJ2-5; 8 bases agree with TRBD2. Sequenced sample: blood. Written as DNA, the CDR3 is TGTGCCAGCAGCTTAGCCGGGACTAGGAAGACCCAGTACTTC. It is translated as CASSLAGTRKTQYF. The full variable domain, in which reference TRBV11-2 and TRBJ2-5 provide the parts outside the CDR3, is EAGVAQSPRYKIIEKRQSVAFWCNPISGHATLYWYQQILGQGPKLLIQFQNNGVVDDSQLPKDRFSAERLKGVDSTLKIQPAKLEDSAVYLCASSLAGTRKTQYFGPGTRLLVL.